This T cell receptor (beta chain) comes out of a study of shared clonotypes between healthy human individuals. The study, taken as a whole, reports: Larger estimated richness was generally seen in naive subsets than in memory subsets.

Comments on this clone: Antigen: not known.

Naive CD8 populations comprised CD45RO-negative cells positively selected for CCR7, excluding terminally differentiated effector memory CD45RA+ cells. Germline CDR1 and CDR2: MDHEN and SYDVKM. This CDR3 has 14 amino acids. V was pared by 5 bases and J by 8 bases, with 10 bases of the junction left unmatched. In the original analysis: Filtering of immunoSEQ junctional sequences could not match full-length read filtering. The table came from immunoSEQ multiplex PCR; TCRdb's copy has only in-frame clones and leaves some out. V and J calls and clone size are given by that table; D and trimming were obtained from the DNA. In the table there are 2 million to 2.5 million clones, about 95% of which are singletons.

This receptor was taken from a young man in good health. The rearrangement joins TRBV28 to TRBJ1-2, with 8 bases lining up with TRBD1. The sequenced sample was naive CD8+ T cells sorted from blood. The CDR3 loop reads CASSLGQGLYGYTF. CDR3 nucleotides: TGTGCCAGCAGTCTCGGACAGGGCCTGTACGGCTACACCTTC.